Listed here is a single TCR beta chain. The antigen remains undetermined. The method was immunoSEQ multiplex PCR; TCRdb's version includes in-frame clones alone and lacks a portion of them. The sample consists of about 360,000 clones, about nine tenths of them appearing once. A roughly 120-subject validation cohort, separate from the approximately 610-subject first cohort, supplied the donors. This record comes from a study of cytomegalovirus exposure and HLA in healthy donors. Study-level background: A subsequent analysis stated that the roughly 120 validation repertoires were run on the same platform as the roughly 670 first-cohort repertoires.

Study-level points and caveats: According to the study, around 180 TCR beta chains were cytomegalovirus-associated.

The sample was PBMCs. The TCR originated in a woman under 30 in good health and CMV-seronegative.

CDR3 in amino acids: CASSDRSGGGTEAFF. The CDR3 nucleotides read TGTGCCAGCAGTGACCGCTCGGGGGGCGGCACTGAAGCTTTCTTT. The chain couples TRBV6-1 to TRBJ1-1; D may be TRBD1 (6 bases). The CDR3 runs to 15 residues. Germline CDR1 and CDR2: MNHNS and SASEGT. The germline V and J ends were trimmed by 3 bases and 4 bases, with 15 bases remaining between them.